These 4 T cell receptor beta chains were sequenced from one sample in a study of PD-1 blockade in classical Hodgkin lymphoma. Time point: newly diagnosed, previously untreated cHL patient sample. Using immunoSEQ multiplex PCR, the repertoire was profiled, and TCRdb retains in-frame clones only, with some absent. The data contain 30,000 or so clones, roughly nine tenths of them singletons. Sequencing input: peripheral blood mononuclear cells (PBMCs). The source of these receptors is a human donor with classical Hodgkin lymphoma.

The rearrangement uses TRBV7-2 and TRBJ1-2; perhaps TRBD1 as D (6 bases). Trimming took 5 bases from V and 4 from J, leaving 14 bases between them. This CDR3 is built from 14 residues. Germline assignment: CDR1 SGHTA and CDR2 FQGNSA. CDR3 residues: CASSRSGGAYGYTF. CDR3 DNA sequence: TGTGCCAGCAGCAGGAGCGGGGGGGCCTATGGCTACACCTTC.

The chain has TRBV29-1 and TRBJ1-2; D is uncertain. V lost 3 bases and J 4 bases, leaving 6 bases between the germline ends. This CDR3 spans 11 amino acids. From germline, CDR1 is SQVTM and CDR2 ANQGSEA. The DNA of the CDR3 is TGCAGCGTTGAGAACAGCTATGGCTACACCTTC. Encoded protein: CSVENSYGYTF.

This chain joins TRBV6-1 and TRBJ1-1; D is unresolved. CDR3 length equals 15 residues. Germline values: CDR1 MNHNS, CDR2 SASEGT. Trimming left V 7 bases short and J 7 bases short, with 22 bases between. CDR3 protein: CASTSDTSGLREAFF. The CDR3 DNA follows: TGTGCCAGCACCAGTGATACATCGGGGTTACGTGAAGCTTTCTTT.

This chain links TRBV28 with TRBJ2-7; 8 bases are a match to TRBD1. The CDR3 sequence is 14 residues long. V lost 5 bases and J lost 3; bases outside the gene matches: 6. Germline V CDR1 and CDR2: MDHEN, SYDVKM. This CDR3 is CASSTTGASYEQYF. In DNA form, the CDR3 reads TGTGCCAGCAGTACGACAGGGGCCAGCTACGAGCAGTACTTC.